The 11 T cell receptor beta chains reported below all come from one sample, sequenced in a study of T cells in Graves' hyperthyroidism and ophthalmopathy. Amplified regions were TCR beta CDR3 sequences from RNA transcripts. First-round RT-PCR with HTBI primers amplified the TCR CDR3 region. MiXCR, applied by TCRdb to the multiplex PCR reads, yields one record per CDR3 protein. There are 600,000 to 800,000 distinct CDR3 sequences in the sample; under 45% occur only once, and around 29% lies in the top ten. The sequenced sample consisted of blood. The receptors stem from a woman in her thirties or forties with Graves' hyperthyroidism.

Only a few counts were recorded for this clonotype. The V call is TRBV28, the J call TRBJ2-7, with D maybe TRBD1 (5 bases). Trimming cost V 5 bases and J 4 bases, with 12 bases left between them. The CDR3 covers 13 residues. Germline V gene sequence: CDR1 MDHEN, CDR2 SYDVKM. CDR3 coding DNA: TGTGCCAGCAGTCTAGGGGTGGGGTACGAGCAGTACTTC. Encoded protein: CASSLGVGYEQYF.

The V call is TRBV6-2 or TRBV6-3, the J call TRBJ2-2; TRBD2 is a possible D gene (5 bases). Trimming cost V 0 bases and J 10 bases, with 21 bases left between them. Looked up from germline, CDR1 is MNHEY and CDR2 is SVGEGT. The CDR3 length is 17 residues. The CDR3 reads CASSYSGLAHAIVELFF. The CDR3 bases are TGTGCCAGCAGTTACTCGGGCCTAGCCCATGCCATAGTGGAGCTGTTTTTT.

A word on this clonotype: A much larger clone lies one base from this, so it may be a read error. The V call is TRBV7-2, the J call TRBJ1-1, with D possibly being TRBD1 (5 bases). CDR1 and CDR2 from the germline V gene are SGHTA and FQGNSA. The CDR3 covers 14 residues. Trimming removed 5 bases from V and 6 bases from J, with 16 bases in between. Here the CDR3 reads CASSPGQGLAEAFF. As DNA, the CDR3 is TGTGCCAGCAGCCCAGGACAAGGGCTCGCTGAAGCTTTCTTT.

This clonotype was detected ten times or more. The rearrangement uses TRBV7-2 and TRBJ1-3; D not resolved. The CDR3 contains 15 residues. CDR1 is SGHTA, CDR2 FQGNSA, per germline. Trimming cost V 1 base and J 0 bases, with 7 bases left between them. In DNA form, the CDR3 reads TGTGCCAGCAGCTTAGGGCAGTTCTCTGGAAACACCATATATTTT. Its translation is CASSLGQFSGNTIYF.

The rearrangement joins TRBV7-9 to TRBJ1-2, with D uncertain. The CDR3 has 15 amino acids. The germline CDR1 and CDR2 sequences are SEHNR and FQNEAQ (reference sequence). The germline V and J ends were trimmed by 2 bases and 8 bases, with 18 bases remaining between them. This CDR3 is CASSLSSSPYGGYTF. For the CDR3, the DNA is TGTGCCAGCAGCTTAAGCTCCTCCCCCTATGGCGGCTACACCTTC.

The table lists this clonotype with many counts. CDR3 nucleotides: TGTGCCACCAGCAGAGGAAGGGGTGAAAAACTGTTTTTT. Translation gives CATSRGRGEKLFF. The V and J genes are TRBV15 and TRBJ1-4, with a possible D match to TRBD1 (5 bases). Trimming pared 1 base from V and 7 bases from J, leaving 7 bases between. Per germline, CDR1 LNHNV and CDR2 YYDKDF (reference sequence). The CDR3 length is 13 residues.

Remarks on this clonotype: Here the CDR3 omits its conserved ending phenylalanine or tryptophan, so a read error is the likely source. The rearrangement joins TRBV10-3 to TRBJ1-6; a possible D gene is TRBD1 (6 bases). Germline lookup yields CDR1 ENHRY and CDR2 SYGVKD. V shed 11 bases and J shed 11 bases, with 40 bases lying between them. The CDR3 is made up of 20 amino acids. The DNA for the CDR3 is TGTGCCCTCCTCAGGGGCCCCGGAATGGGACCTCCGAAGGGACCGACACCCCTCCACCTT. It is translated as CALLRGPGMGPPKGPTPLHL.

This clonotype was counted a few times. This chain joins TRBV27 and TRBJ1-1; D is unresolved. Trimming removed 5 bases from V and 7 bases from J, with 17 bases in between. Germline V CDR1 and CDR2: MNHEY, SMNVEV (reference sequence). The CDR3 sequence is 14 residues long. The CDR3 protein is CASSALGGSSEAFF. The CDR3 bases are TGTGCCAGCAGTGCCTTAGGAGGGTCTAGTGAAGCTTTCTTT.

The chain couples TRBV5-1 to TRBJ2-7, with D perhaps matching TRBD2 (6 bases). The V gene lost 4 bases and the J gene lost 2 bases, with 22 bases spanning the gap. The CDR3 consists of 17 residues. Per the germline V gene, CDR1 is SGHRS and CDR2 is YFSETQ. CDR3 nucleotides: TGCGCCAGCAGCCAAAACGCCATAGCGGAGAAAACCTACGAGCAGTACTTC. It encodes CASSQNAIAEKTYEQYF.

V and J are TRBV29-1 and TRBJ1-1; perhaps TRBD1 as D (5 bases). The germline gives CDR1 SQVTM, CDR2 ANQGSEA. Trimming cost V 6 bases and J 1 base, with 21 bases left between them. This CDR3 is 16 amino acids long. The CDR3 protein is CSVRARTQKQNTEAFF. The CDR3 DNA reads TGCAGCGTGAGGGCCAGGACACAGAAACAGAACACTGAAGCTTTCTTT.

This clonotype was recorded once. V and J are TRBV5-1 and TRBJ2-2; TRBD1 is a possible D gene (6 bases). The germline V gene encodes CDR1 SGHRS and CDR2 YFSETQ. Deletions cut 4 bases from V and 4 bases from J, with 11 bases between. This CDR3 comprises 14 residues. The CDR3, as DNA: TGCGCCAGCAGCCTGACAGGAGCCACCGGGGAGCTGTTTTTT. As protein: CASSLTGATGELFF.